This TCR beta chain came from a study of cytomegalovirus exposure and HLA in healthy donors. Germline CDR1 reads MNHEY; CDR2 reads SMNVEV (reference sequence). Trimming removed 5 bases from V and 0 bases from J, with 5 bases in between. The CDR3 sequence is 13 residues long. Only in-frame clones appear in the TCRdb table, and some are missing; sequencing was by immunoSEQ multiplex PCR. Of about 160,000 clones detected, roughly nine tenths appear once; the ten largest clones hold 5.5% to 6%. Sequenced input: PBMCs. This rearrangement joins TRBV27 to TRBJ1-5, with a possible D match to TRBD1 (5 bases). The sequence was collected from a woman aged 25-40 years in good health and CMV-seronegative. The CDR3 DNA sequence: TGTGCCAGCAGTGACAGTAGCAATCAGCCCCAGCATTTT. Translated, it gives CASSDSSNQPQHF.